This T cell receptor beta chain was recovered during a study of blood T cell repertoires in COVID-19 (dated by TCRdb to the early 2020s). Background for the entire study: The collaborator samples originated in the United States, Italy and Spain and spanned the acute and convalescent phases of COVID-19. The samples were drawn from two sources: the first 160 participants of the ongoing ImmuneRACE study, and 1,000 to 1,500 subjects contributed by 6 global collaborators. Sample metadata almost always included a de-identified subject ID, COVID-19 status, age in years and sex. Where available, HLA class I and class II types were taken from metadata supplied by the sample provider and were not determined by assay-based typing. Deeply sampled blood TCRbeta repertoires from subjects exposed to, actively infected with, or recovered from COVID-19 were included in the dataset. The prospective study material was composed of cDNA or gDNA derived from T cells, B-cell-depleted T cells, or PBMCs. The repertoires were made available in a free public database intended to serve as a resource for research on the immune response to SARS-CoV-2. Study-wide findings and limitations: The amount of clinical and demographic metadata varied by source and participant and was provided uncurated.

V loses 0 bases, J loses 1 base, and the germline ends lie 6 bases apart. The cysteine opens and the phenylalanine closes a CDR3 of 14 amino acids. CDR3 DNA is the only sequence kept; it has 42 bases, read in frame from the first base. Looking up the germline V gene yields CDR1 SNHLY and CDR2 FYNNEI. This clone turned up a few times. The antigen it binds to is not known. Nothing much larger sits one base from this clone, and base qualities are not available. Whole blood was collected in K2EDTA tubes by collaborating institutions according to the institutions' own protocols. For TCRbeta analysis, collaborators shipped samples as frozen whole blood, isolated PBMCs, or DNA extracted from either of those sample types. The immunoSEQ Assay, a bias-controlled multiplex PCR, was used to amplify TCRbeta CDR3 regions from genomic DNA. The authors' analysis ran thus. Nucleated cell counts per sample were estimated from amplification of reference gene primers within the assay. To quantify the absolute abundance of each unique TCRbeta CDR3 rearrangement, sequence reads were collapsed and filtered. For each sample, productive Simpson clonality was calculated as the square root of Simpson's diversity index over productive rearrangements. TCRdb stores this immuneACCESS table with in-frame sequences only. Part of the clones is absent; in the studies checked, under half of the shortfall reflects unresolved V genes, and no reason is known for the rest. V and J calls and clone size are as listed in that table; D and trimming were resolved from the DNA. The sample contains 200,000 to 300,000 clones, 88% of them found a single time. The ten largest clones represent roughly 0.8% of the sample.

This receptor was identified in a woman under 40 with acute or convalescent COVID-19. The chain employs TRBV2 and TRBJ1-1; 6 matching bases give a weak D call of TRBD1. The sample was peripheral blood. In nucleotides, the sequence is TGTGCCAGCAGTGAAGCGACAGGGAACACTGAAGCTTTCTTT. This yields the protein CASSEATGNTEAFF.